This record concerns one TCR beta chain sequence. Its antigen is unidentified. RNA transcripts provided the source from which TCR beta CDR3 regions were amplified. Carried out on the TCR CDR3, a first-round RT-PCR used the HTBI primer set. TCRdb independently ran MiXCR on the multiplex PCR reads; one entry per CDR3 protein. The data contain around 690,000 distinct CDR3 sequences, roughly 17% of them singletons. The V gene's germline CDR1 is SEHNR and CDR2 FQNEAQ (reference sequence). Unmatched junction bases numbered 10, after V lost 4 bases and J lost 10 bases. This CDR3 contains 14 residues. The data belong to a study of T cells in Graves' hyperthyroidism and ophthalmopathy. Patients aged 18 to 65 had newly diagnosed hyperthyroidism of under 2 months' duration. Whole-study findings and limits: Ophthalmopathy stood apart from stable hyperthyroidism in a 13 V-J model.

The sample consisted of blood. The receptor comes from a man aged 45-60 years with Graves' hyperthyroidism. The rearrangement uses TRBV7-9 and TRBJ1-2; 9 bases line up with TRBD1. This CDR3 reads CASSSAGTGRDYTF. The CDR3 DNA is TGTGCCAGCAGCTCCGCCGGGACAGGGCGGGACTACACCTTC. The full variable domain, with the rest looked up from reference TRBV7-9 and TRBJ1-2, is DTGVSQNPRHKITKRGQNVTFRCDPISEHNRLYWYRQTLGQGPEFLTYFQNEAQLEKSRLLSDRFSAERPKGSFSTLEIQRTEQGDSAMYLCASSSAGTGRDYTFGSGTRLTVV.